The 10 T cell receptor beta chains below all came from one sample that was sequenced in a study of cytomegalovirus exposure and HLA in healthy donors. The PCR was carried out with 60 Vbeta primers and 13 Jbeta primers. Generated by immunoSEQ multiplex PCR, the TCRdb table keeps only in-frame clones and is missing some. Of some 150,000 clones listed, around 73% are singletons. The sample comprised PBMCs. The receptors derive from a female donor in good health and CMV-seronegative.

This clone was observed once. V and J are TRBV5-4 and TRBJ2-1, with D possibly TRBD1 on 5 matching bases. Germline V gene data show CDR1 as SGHNT and CDR2 as YYREEE (reference sequence). The CDR3 runs 16 residues. V dropped 2 bases and J dropped 0 bases, with 12 bases sitting between them. CDR3 region: CASSFGQGASYNEQFF. The DNA of the CDR3 is TGTGCCAGCAGCTTTGGCCAGGGTGCCTCCTACAATGAGCAGTTCTTC.

The chain combines TRBV9 with TRBJ1-5, with no clear D. CDR3 length: 15 amino acids. Germline values: CDR1 SGDLS, CDR2 YYNGEE. V dropped 4 bases and J dropped 4 bases, with 15 bases sitting between them. The chain's CDR3 is CASSSRSDFNQPQHF. The DNA of the CDR3 is TGTGCCAGCAGCTCCCGATCTGACTTTAATCAGCCCCAGCATTTT.

This chain uses TRBV19 with TRBJ2-3; 7 positions match TRBD1. The germline CDR1 and CDR2 sequences are LNHDA and SQIVND (reference sequence). V gave up 3 bases and J gave up 2 bases; unmatched junction bases: 5. The CDR3 has 15 amino acids. The CDR3 nucleotides read TGTGCCAGTAGTATTCAGACAGGGAACACAGATACGCAGTATTTT. Translated: CASSIQTGNTDTQYF.

The count of this clone is one. The chain is built from TRBV30 and TRBJ2-2; 10 nucleotides line up with TRBD1. J lost 3 bases, V lost 3 bases, and 10 bases had no gene match. Germline CDR1 and CDR2: GTSNPN and SVGIG (reference sequence). This CDR3 spans 17 amino acids. The DNA for the CDR3 is TGTGCCTGGAGATTACGAGTGGGACAGGGGTACACCGGGGAGCTGTTTTTT. Protein product: CAWRLRVGQGYTGELFF.

The chain couples TRBV6-1 to TRBJ2-1, with D perhaps TRBD2 (7 bases). Trimming took off 7 bases at V and 9 bases at J, with 19 bases between the two ends. The CDR3 is made up of 14 amino acids. Germline loops: CDR1 MNHNS, CDR2 SASEGT. The CDR3 is CASIVRGGSREQFF. DNA of the CDR3: TGTGCCAGCATAGTGAGGGGGGGCTCGCGTGAGCAGTTCTTC.

This chain uses TRBV7-9 with TRBJ2-1; no definite D call. The CDR3 spans 13 residues. Trimming took 2 bases from V and 10 from J, leaving 12 bases between them. CDR1 and CDR2 (germline): SEHNR, FQNEAQ (reference sequence). The CDR3 region has the DNA TGTGCCAGCAGCTTACCCCCCCACGCGGAGCAGTTCTTC. This encodes CASSLPPHAEQFF.

This chain uses TRBV27 with TRBJ1-2; the match to TRBD1 covers 8 bases. V dropped 3 bases and J dropped 3; count of bases not matched to a gene: 3. From germline, CDR1 is MNHEY and CDR2 SMNVEV (reference sequence). This CDR3 comprises 14 residues. CDR3 DNA: TGTGCCAGCAGTTTCGGACAGGGCTACTATGGCTACACCTTC. Residues: CASSFGQGYYGYTF.

The J gene is TRBJ2-5, the V gene TRBV7-8, with D possibly matching TRBD2 (5 bases). V gave up 0 bases and J gave up 1 base, with 18 bases separating them. The CDR3 length is 18 residues. Germline-derived CDR1 and CDR2 are SGHVS and FQNEAQ. Here the CDR3 reads CASSLAHPSRKFQETQYF. The CDR3 DNA reads TGTGCCAGCAGCTTAGCCCATCCTAGCCGTAAGTTCCAAGAGACCCAGTACTTC.

This sequence joins TRBV4-1 and TRBJ2-5; D is possibly TRBD1 (6 bases). The J call may be in error: the DNA end matches TRBJ2-7 better. CDR1 is MGHRA, CDR2 YSYEKL, per germline. CDR3 size: 16 residues. The CDR3 loop is CASSQEAGTLTYEQYF. The CDR3 region has the DNA TGCGCCAGCAGCCAAGAGGCAGGGACACTTACCTACGAGCAGTACTTC.

The rearrangement links TRBV27 to TRBJ1-3; the D is unclear. The germline V gene has CDR1 MNHEY and CDR2 SMNVEV (reference sequence). V gave up 3 bases and J gave up 0 bases, with 9 bases separating them. This CDR3 has 15 residues. As DNA, the CDR3 is TGTGCCAGCAGTTTGGCGTGGAGCTCTGGAAACACCATATATTTT. Translated, it gives CASSLAWSSGNTIYF.